This T cell receptor (beta chain) was sequenced during a study of shared clonotypes between healthy human individuals. Findings of the study overall: Blood was the only sampled material, and tissue repertoires likely differ.

Measured with immunoSEQ multiplex PCR; TCRdb has only the in-frame clones, and not every one. Among about a million clones listed, around 80% were seen once. About this clone itself: What it binds is unknown.

This clonotype originated in a man between 18 and 35 years old in good health. Sequenced material: memory CD4+ T cells sorted from blood. Subset reported: CD45RA-negative fraction.

CDR3 loop: CASSQSTYLGGRLTYEQYF. CDR3 DNA: TGCGCCAGCAGTCAATCTACCTACCTTGGCGGCCGACTAACCTACGAGCAGTACTTC. The chain has TRBV23-1 and TRBJ2-7; the D gene is possibly TRBD2 (5 bases). TRBV23-1 is classed as an ORF, of uncertain function. The CDR3 contains 19 residues. Trimming left V 0 bases short and J 2 bases short, with 23 bases between.